The next 8 T cell receptor beta chains were all read from a single sample in a study of blood T cell repertoires in COVID-19. Profiled with immunoSEQ multiplex PCR; TCRdb holds only in-frame clones, not every one. The sample includes under 200,000 clones, 84% of them seen just once. Input material: PBMCs or T cells enriched from blood (not recorded which). These receptors were obtained from a woman aged 45-59 years who had recovered from COVID-19.

The V call is TRBV2, the J call TRBJ1-2; 7 bases are shared with TRBD1. This CDR3 region has 14 residues. CDR1 is SNHLY, CDR2 FYNNEI, per germline. J was trimmed by 0 bases and V by 5 bases; bases with no gene match: 3. CDR3 DNA: TGTGCCAGCAGTACCGACAGGGCTAACTATGGCTACACCTTC. It specifies CASSTDRANYGYTF.

V is TRBV7-2 and J is TRBJ1-3; 10 bases fit TRBD1. The J segment lost 4 bases and the V segment lost 5 bases, leaving 8 bases of the junction unmatched. The CDR3 loop spans 16 amino acids. Germline lookup yields CDR1 SGHTA and CDR2 FQGNSA. CDR3 residues: CASSARQGATGNTIYF. As DNA, the CDR3 is TGTGCCAGCAGCGCTCGACAGGGGGCAACGGGAAACACCATATATTTT.

The table lists this clone with a count of one. The CDR3 DNA follows: TGTGCCAGTAGTATCACACAGAACACTGAAGCTTTCTTT. The encoded protein is CASSITQNTEAFF. The chain has TRBV19 and TRBJ1-1; the D is unclear. Germline lookup yields CDR1 LNHDA and CDR2 SQIVND (reference sequence). The CDR3 is 13 amino acids. V dropped 3 bases and J dropped 1 base, with 6 bases sitting between them.

The chain uses TRBV6-5 and TRBJ2-5; D may be TRBD1 (5 bases). The germline CDR1 and CDR2 sequences are MNHEY and SVGAGI. The CDR3 runs 14 residues. Trimming took off 5 bases at V and 7 bases at J, with 17 bases between the two ends. CDR3 in amino acids: CASSTLQEIVTQYF. CDR3 nucleotide sequence: TGTGCCAGCAGTACCCTACAGGAGATAGTGACCCAGTACTTC.

This clone showed up just once. The chain uses TRBV25-1 and TRBJ2-2; perhaps TRBD2 as D (5 bases). CDR1 is MGHDK and CDR2 is SYGVNS in the germline V gene. The length of the CDR3 is 14 residues. The V end was cut by 5 bases, the J end by 6 bases, with 13 bases between. Here the CDR3 reads CASSRAGASGELFF. CDR3 bases: TGTGCCAGCAGTCGTGCGGGCGCCTCCGGGGAGCTGTTTTTT.

This clone was picked up one time. V and J are TRBV4-3 and TRBJ1-6; 7 nucleotides align to TRBD1. Trimming removed 4 bases from V and 0 bases from J; junction bases left unmatched: 3. CDR3 length: 16 amino acids. Germline V lookup: CDR1 LGHNA, CDR2 YSLEER. The CDR3 region has the DNA TGCGCCAGCAGCCCGCGGGACAGCTCCTATAATTCACCCCTCCACTTT. The encoded protein is CASSPRDSSYNSPLHF.

This chain connects TRBV5-1 to TRBJ2-7; a weak D match, TRBD2 (7 bases). V was shortened by 4 bases and J by 2 bases, with 16 bases between the two germline ends. This CDR3 contains 15 residues. Per the germline V gene, CDR1 is SGHRS and CDR2 is YFSETQ. In DNA form, the CDR3 reads TGCGCCAGCAGCCCCCTGGGGGGGGGCCCCTACGAGCAGTACTTC. Residues: CASSPLGGGPYEQYF.

This sequence joins TRBV5-1 and TRBJ2-7; 15 nucleotides align to TRBD2. Looked up from germline, CDR1 is SGHRS and CDR2 is YFSETQ. Losses at the gene ends were 1 base for V and 3 bases for J; bases not matched to a gene: 8. The CDR3 has 18 residues. CDR3 loop: CASSLLGLAGGHGYEQYF. CDR3 DNA: TGCGCCAGCAGCTTGCTGGGACTAGCGGGAGGCCATGGCTACGAGCAGTACTTC.